One sample yielded the 29 T cell receptor beta chains listed below, sequenced in a study of blood T cell repertoires in COVID-19. TCRdb keeps only in-frame clones here, not all; method: immunoSEQ multiplex PCR. The sample shows 110,000 or so clones, roughly 80% of them seen only once. The sample was peripheral blood. Every receptor here comes from a woman older than 75 with acute or convalescent COVID-19.

This clone has only a few counts. This chain connects TRBV14 to TRBJ1-1; D unclear. CDR1 and CDR2 from the germline V gene are SGHDN and FVKESK. The CDR3 loop spans 14 amino acids. V dropped 4 bases and J dropped 1 base, with 10 bases sitting between them. The chain's CDR3 is CASSLPRRNTEAFF. CDR3 bases: TGTGCCAGCAGCCTCCCAAGGAGGAACACTGAAGCTTTCTTT.

This clone was picked up many times. The genes are TRBV4-1 and TRBJ2-7, with D hard to call. This CDR3 comprises 13 residues. Trimming took 1 base from V and 3 from J, leaving 7 bases between them. Per germline, CDR1 MGHRA and CDR2 YSYEKL. In nucleotides, the CDR3 is TGCGCCAGCAGCCAAGGGCTAGGCTACGAGCAGTACTTC. Encoded protein: CASSQGLGYEQYF.

V usage is TRBV5-1 and J usage is TRBJ2-5; 8 nucleotides line up with TRBD1. V trimming: 6 bases; J trimming: 3 bases; junction bases outside the gene matches: 10. The CDR3 sequence is 15 residues long. The germline gives CDR1 SGHRS, CDR2 YFSETQ. The CDR3 loop reads CASNYEGTGEETQYF. The CDR3 region has the DNA TGCGCCAGCAACTACGAGGGGACAGGAGAAGAGACCCAGTACTTC.

The V gene is TRBV7-9, the J gene TRBJ2-7; TRBD1 matches 9 bases. CDR3 length: 15 amino acids. In germline, CDR1 is SEHNR, CDR2 FQNEAQ (reference sequence). V was pared by 1 base and J by 3 bases, with 4 bases of the junction left unmatched. The CDR3 nucleotides are TGTGCCAGCAGCTTAGGCCGGACAGGGGACTACGAGCAGTACGTC. Its translation is CASSLGRTGDYEQYV.

This chain links TRBV13 with TRBJ1-6, with unresolved D. Germline V gene lookup returns CDR1 PRHDT and CDR2 FYEKMQ (reference sequence). V was cut by 6 bases and J by 10 bases, with 13 bases left in between. The CDR3 runs to 13 residues. CDR3: CASSSRDQSPLHF. CDR3 coding DNA: TGTGCCAGCAGTTCGAGGGATCAGTCACCCCTCCACTTT. Together with reference TRBV13 and TRBJ1-6, the CDR3 gives the full variable domain: AAGVIQSPRHLIKEKRETATLKCYPIPRHDTVYWYQQGPGQDPQFLISFYEKMQSDKGSIPDRFSAQQFSDYHSELNMSSLELGDSALYFCASSSRDQSPLHFGNGTRLTVT.

The chain recombines TRBV7-9 with TRBJ2-5; 10 bases are a match to TRBD2. Germline-derived CDR1 and CDR2 are SEHNR and FQNEAQ (reference sequence). The CDR3 consists of 18 residues. Trimming cost V 0 bases and J 2 bases; bases outside gene matches: 9. The DNA of the CDR3 is TGTGCCAGCAGCTTAGCTCTACGGACTAGCGGAGTACAAGAGACCCAGTACTTC. It encodes CASSLALRTSGVQETQYF.

The chain is built from TRBV25-1 and TRBJ2-7; TRBD2 matches at 9 bases. CDR1 is MGHDK and CDR2 is SYGVNS in the germline V gene. Trimming at V came to 4 bases and at J to 6 bases, leaving 4 bases not matched to a gene. This CDR3 contains 13 residues. Here the CDR3 DNA reads TGTGCCAGCAGTGGGGCGGGAGGGTTCGAGCAGTACTTC. Protein: CASSGAGGFEQYF.

Concerning this clone itself: At one end the junction does not follow the germline gene, possibly because of a read error. The chain is built from TRBV27 and TRBJ2-7; possible D gene TRBD2, 5 bases. This CDR3 has 10 amino acids. Germline CDR1 is MNHEY and CDR2 is SMNVEV (reference sequence). Here the CDR3 reads CASSLRLGIF. CDR3 in DNA: TGTGCCAGCAGTTTGCGCCTCGGGATTTTC.

The rearrangement uses TRBV6-4 and TRBJ2-2, with TRBD2 matching 9 bases. This CDR3 region has 16 residues. The V and J ends lost 4 bases and 3 bases, in that order; junction bases with no gene match: 6. Germline values: CDR1 MRHNA, CDR2 SNTAGT. CDR3 coding DNA: TGTGCCAGCAGTGTCGATAGCGGGAGATACACCGGGGAGCTGTTTTTT. Translating gives CASSVDSGRYTGELFF.

The J gene is TRBJ2-5, the V gene TRBV19; tentative D call: TRBD2 (5 bases). Germline-derived CDR1 and CDR2 are LNHDA and SQIVND (reference sequence). The V and J ends lost 7 bases and 5 bases respectively, with 17 bases between them. The CDR3 has 14 amino acids. The CDR3 loop is CASNAATTGETQYF. The CDR3 nucleotides are TGTGCCAGTAATGCGGCGACCACGGGGGAGACCCAGTACTTC.

The chain employs TRBV5-8 and TRBJ2-7; the match to TRBD1 covers 10 bases. The junction had 2 bases not matched to a gene; V was cut back by 4 bases and J by 1 base. The CDR3 is made up of 14 amino acids. Per the germline V gene, CDR1 is SGHTS and CDR2 is YDEGEE. Here the CDR3 reads CASSRTGGSYEQYV. DNA of the CDR3: TGTGCCAGCAGCCGGACAGGGGGTTCCTACGAGCAGTACGTC.

The chain employs TRBV19 and TRBJ1-1, with a weak D call TRBD1 (5 bases). The germline V gene has CDR1 LNHDA and CDR2 SQIVND (reference sequence). The germline V and J ends were trimmed by 5 bases and 4 bases, with 20 bases remaining between them. The CDR3 consists of 16 residues. CDR3 nucleotides: TGTGCCAGTAGTCCTATGACAGACGGATGGGCCACTGAAGCTTTCTTT. Its translation: CASSPMTDGWATEAFF.

This clone was recorded once. V gene TRBV6-5 combines with J gene TRBJ2-3; no firm D call. V lost 5 bases to trimming and J lost 2 bases, with 11 bases between them. Germline V CDR1 and CDR2: MNHEY, SVGAGI. CDR3 length equals 14 residues. The CDR3 nucleotides are TGTGCCAGCAGTCCCCGGGTCCTCACAGATACGCAGTATTTT. This translates into CASSPRVLTDTQYF.

The gene calls are TRBV7-9 and TRBJ1-2; 10 bases are shared with TRBD1. Germline V gene sequence: CDR1 SEHNR, CDR2 FQNEAQ (reference sequence). With V trimmed by 5 bases and J by 7 bases, 13 bases remained unmatched. This CDR3 is 16 amino acids long. In DNA form, the CDR3 reads TGTGCCAGCAGCCTAGGTGCCGGGACAGGGGAGGGTGGCTACACCTTC. Translating gives CASSLGAGTGEGGYTF.

The chain employs TRBV7-2 and TRBJ2-5; D remains unclear. The CDR3 runs to 14 residues. V lost 1 base, J lost 2 bases, and 8 bases lay in between. Germline V gene data show CDR1 as SGHTA and CDR2 as FQGNSA. CDR3 in DNA: TGTGCCAGCAGCTTAGACCGTCTACAAGAGACCCAGTACTTC. Translation: CASSLDRLQETQYF.

CDR3 coding DNA: TGTGCCAGCAGCGTAGCTCAGAGGTTCCCCTCTGGAAACACCATATATTTT. This sequence encodes CASSVAQRFPSGNTIYF. The chain joins TRBV9 to TRBJ1-3; D not certain. The CDR3 sequence is 17 residues long. Germline V gene data show CDR1 as SGDLS and CDR2 as YYNGEE. Trimming cost V 0 bases and J 0 bases, with 13 bases left between them. Full variable domain (remainder filled in from reference TRBV9 and TRBJ1-3): DSGVTQTPKHLITATGQRVTLRCSPRSGDLSVYWYQQSLDQGLQFLIQYYNGEERAKGNILERFSAQQFPDLHSELNLSSLELGDSALYFCASSVAQRFPSGNTIYFGEGSWLTVV.

J is TRBJ2-7 and V is TRBV7-9; 15 positions agree with TRBD2. Germline trimming cut 7 bases from V and 7 bases from J; bases unmatched to any gene: 11. Per germline, CDR1 SEHNR and CDR2 FQNEAQ (reference sequence). The CDR3 is 16 amino acids. CDR3 loop: CASIAGTSGRTWEQYV. The CDR3 bases are TGTGCCAGCATCGCCGGGACTAGCGGGAGGACTTGGGAGCAGTACGTC.

The chain is built from TRBV15 and TRBJ1-6; the D gene is possibly TRBD1 (6 bases). The germline gives CDR1 LNHNV, CDR2 YYDKDF (reference sequence). The CDR3 is made up of 15 amino acids. V dropped 2 bases and J dropped 5 bases, with 10 bases sitting between them. CDR3 protein: CATSRNDRHNSPLHF. CDR3 coding DNA: TGTGCCACCAGCAGAAATGACAGGCATAATTCACCCCTCCACTTT.

This clone occurred once. J is TRBJ2-3 and V is TRBV23-1; 11 nucleotides match TRBD2. TRBV23-1 is placed among ORFs of uncertain function. CDR3 length: 22 residues. Unmatched junction bases numbered 26, after V lost 7 bases and J lost 2 bases. The CDR3 nucleotides are TGCGCCAGCACGAGGAGGAGGGCCAGGGGAGGACTAGCGGGCCCTATCACAGATACGCAGTATTTT. Amino acids: CASTRRRARGGLAGPITDTQYF.

The chain uses TRBV7-2 and TRBJ1-5; D remains ambiguous. CDR1 and CDR2 (germline): SGHTA, FQGNSA. V lost 4 bases and J lost 9, with 25 bases in between. The CDR3 length is 17 residues. CDR3 in amino acids: CASSSSSLLSMQRPQHF. CDR3 nucleotides: TGTGCCAGCAGCTCCTCTTCGTTATTGTCCATGCAGCGGCCCCAGCATTTT.

The V call is TRBV10-3, the J call TRBJ2-1, with 10 bases identical to TRBD2. CDR1 is ENHRY, CDR2 SYGVKD, per germline. With V trimmed by 6 bases and J by 8 bases, 7 bases remained unmatched. The CDR3 covers 14 residues. The CDR3 spells CAISARTSGDEQFF. CDR3 coding DNA: TGTGCCATCAGCGCTCGGACTAGCGGTGATGAGCAGTTCTTC.

This clone was detected only a few times. This chain links TRBV2 with TRBJ2-1; possible D gene TRBD2, 5 bases. Trimming cost V 10 bases and J 13 bases, with 23 bases left between them. CDR1 is SNHLY and CDR2 is FYNNEI in the germline V gene. The length of the CDR3 is 13 residues. The CDR3 DNA is TGTGCCACCGGAGCGGTGGGCCACCCTGATCAGTTCTTC. Protein: CATGAVGHPDQFF. Combining the CDR3 with reference TRBV2 and TRBJ2-1 gives the whole variable domain EPEVTQTPSHQVTQMGQEVILRCVPISNHLYFYWYRQILGQKVEFLVSFYNNEISEKSEIFDDQFSVERPDGSNFTLKIRSTKLEDSAMYFCATGAVGHPDQFFGPGTRLTVL.

The chain uses TRBV2 and TRBJ2-1, with 10 bases matching TRBD2. The CDR3 totals 17 residues. After removal of 6 bases from V and 0 bases from J, the junction contained 8 bases not matched to a gene. In germline, CDR1 is SNHLY, CDR2 FYNNEI. CDR3 region: CASSGNSSGSSYNEQFF. The CDR3 nucleotides are TGTGCCAGCAGCGGGAACTCTAGCGGGAGCTCCTACAATGAGCAGTTCTTC. Full variable domain (remainder filled in from reference TRBV2 and TRBJ2-1): EPEVTQTPSHQVTQMGQEVILRCVPISNHLYFYWYRQILGQKVEFLVSFYNNEISEKSEIFDDQFSVERPDGSNFTLKIRSTKLEDSAMYFCASSGNSSGSSYNEQFFGPGTRLTVL.

In this sample, this clone turned up a few times. The CDR3 DNA follows: TGCAGCGGGGACATCCAAGAGACCCAGTACTTC. Its protein is CSGDIQETQYF. The rearrangement uses TRBV29-1 and TRBJ2-5; perhaps TRBD1 as D (6 bases). Germline-derived CDR1 and CDR2 are SQVTM and ANQGSEA. Deletions cut 7 bases from V and 1 base from J, with 7 bases between. The CDR3 covers 11 residues.

The V and J genes are TRBV5-4 and TRBJ1-4; the D is unclear. Germline V gene lookup returns CDR1 SGHNT and CDR2 YYREEE (reference sequence). The CDR3 loop spans 13 amino acids. Between the trimmed V and J ends, which lost 0 bases and 4 bases, there was a span of 4 bases. CDR3 coding DNA: TGTGCCAGCAGCTTGGCTGTTAATGAAAAACTGTTTTTT. As protein: CASSLAVNEKLFF.

The chain links TRBV18 to TRBJ1-1; 10 positions agree with TRBD1. The CDR3 totals 15 residues. From germline, CDR1 is KGHSH and CDR2 LQKENI. The J segment lost 5 bases and the V segment lost 3 bases, leaving 6 bases of the junction unmatched. CDR3 DNA: TGTGCCAGCTCACCGGGACAGGGGTCGGGAACTGAAGCTTTCTTT. Amino acid sequence: CASSPGQGSGTEAFF.

V is TRBV6-2 or TRBV6-3 and J is TRBJ1-5; weak D call: TRBD1 (5 bases). The ends were cut back, 5 bases at V and 11 bases at J, with 10 bases in the middle. This CDR3 contains 11 residues. Germline CDR1 reads MNHEY; CDR2 reads SVGEGT. The CDR3 region is CASSTGVAQHF. Written as DNA, the CDR3 is TGTGCCAGCAGTACAGGTGTAGCCCAGCATTTT.

V gene TRBV3-1 (or the pseudogene TRBV3-2) combines with J gene TRBJ1-1; 10 bases fit TRBD1. The CDR3 is 15 residues long. In germline, CDR1 is LGHDT, CDR2 YNNKEL (reference sequence). Germline trimming cut 1 base from V and 4 bases from J; bases unmatched to any gene: 3. In nucleotides, the CDR3 is TGTGCCAGCAGCCAAGGTCGGACAGGGGGCACTGAAGCTTTCTTT. Amino acids: CASSQGRTGGTEAFF.

The V and J genes are TRBV7-2 and TRBJ2-3, with TRBD2 identical over 7 bases. This CDR3 is built from 15 residues. Germline CDR1 SGHTA, CDR2 FQGNSA. Germline trimming cut 0 bases from V and 4 bases from J; bases unmatched to any gene: 4. DNA for the CDR3: TGTGCCAGCAGCTTAGCGGGAGGGCCGCCAGATACGCAGTATTTT. It specifies CASSLAGGPPDTQYF.